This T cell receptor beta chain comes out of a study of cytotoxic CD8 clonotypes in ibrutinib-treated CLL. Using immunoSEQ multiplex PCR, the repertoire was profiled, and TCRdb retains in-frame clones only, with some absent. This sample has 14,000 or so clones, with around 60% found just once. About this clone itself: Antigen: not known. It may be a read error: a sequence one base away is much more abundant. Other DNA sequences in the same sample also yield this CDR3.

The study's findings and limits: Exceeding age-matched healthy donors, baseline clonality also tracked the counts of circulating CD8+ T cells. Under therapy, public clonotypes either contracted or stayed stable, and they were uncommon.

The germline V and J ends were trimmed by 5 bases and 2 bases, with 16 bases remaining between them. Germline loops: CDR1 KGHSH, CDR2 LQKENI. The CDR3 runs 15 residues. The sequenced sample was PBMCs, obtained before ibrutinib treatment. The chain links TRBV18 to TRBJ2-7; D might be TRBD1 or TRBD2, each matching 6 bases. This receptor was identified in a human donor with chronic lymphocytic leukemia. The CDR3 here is CASSAMYREAYEQYF. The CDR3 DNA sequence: TGTGCCAGCTCAGCCATGTACAGGGAGGCCTACGAGCAGTACTTC.